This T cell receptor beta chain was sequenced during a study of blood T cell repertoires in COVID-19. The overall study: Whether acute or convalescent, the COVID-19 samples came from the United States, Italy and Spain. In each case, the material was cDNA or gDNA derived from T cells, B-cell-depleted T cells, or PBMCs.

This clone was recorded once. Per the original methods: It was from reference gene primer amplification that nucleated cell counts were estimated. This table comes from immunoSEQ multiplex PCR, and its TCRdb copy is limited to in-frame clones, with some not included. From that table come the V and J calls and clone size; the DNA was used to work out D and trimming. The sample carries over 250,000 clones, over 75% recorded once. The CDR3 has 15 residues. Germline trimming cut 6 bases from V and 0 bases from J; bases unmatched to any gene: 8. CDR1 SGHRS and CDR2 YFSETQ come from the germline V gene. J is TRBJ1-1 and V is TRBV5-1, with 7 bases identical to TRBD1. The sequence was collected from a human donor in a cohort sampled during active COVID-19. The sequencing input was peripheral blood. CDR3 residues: CASKLGGFLNTEAFF. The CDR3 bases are TGCGCCAGCAAGTTAGGGGGCTTTTTGAACACTGAAGCTTTCTTT.